The 22 T cell receptor beta chains below come from one sample, sequenced in a study of response to subunit inactivated influenza vaccine. TCRdb re-called the RT-PCR reads with MiXCR, one entry per CDR3 protein. The sample carries roughly 650,000 distinct CDR3 sequences, 15% to 18% recorded once. The material was PBMCs from blood, obtained roughly 12 days after vaccination. Every receptor here comes from a man between 45 and 60 years old who received an inactivated influenza vaccine.

V is TRBV20-1 and J is TRBJ2-4; D gene unclear. V was shortened by 7 bases and J by 8 bases, with 12 bases between the two germline ends. The CDR3 totals 11 residues. Germline assignment: CDR1 DFQATT and CDR2 SNEGSKA (reference sequence). The CDR3 spells CSVQDGYIQYF. DNA of the CDR3: TGCAGTGTCCAAGATGGCTACATTCAGTACTTC.

This clonotype appeared a few times. This sequence joins TRBV4-3 and TRBJ1-6; 7 bases map to TRBD1. The germline V gene encodes CDR1 LGHNA and CDR2 YSLEER. V shed 0 bases, J shed 0 bases, and the junction held 8 bases outside the gene matches. CDR3 size: 19 residues. CDR3 in amino acids: CASSQDYARGSSYNSPLHF. The CDR3 DNA reads as TGCGCCAGCAGCCAAGATTACGCCAGGGGGAGCTCCTATAATTCACCCCTCCACTTT.

The rearrangement links TRBV6-5 to TRBJ2-2; a possible D gene is TRBD1 (5 bases). CDR3 length equals 14 residues. Germline CDR1 is MNHEY and CDR2 is SVGAGI. The germline V and J ends were trimmed by 2 bases and 4 bases, with 8 bases remaining between them. CDR3 sequence (DNA): TGTGCCAGCAGTTACGGGGCTTTCACCGGGGAGCTGTTTTTT. Its protein product is CASSYGAFTGELFF.

This clonotype showed up just a few times. The rearrangement links TRBV7-2 to TRBJ2-6; D might be TRBD2 (6 bases). Germline V gene data show CDR1 as SGHTA and CDR2 as FQGNSA. The CDR3 loop spans 14 amino acids. CDR3 bases: TGTGGGGGGGAGCAACGCTCTGGGGCCAACGTCCTGACTTTC. Protein sequence: CGGEQRSGANVLTF. Full variable domain (outside the CDR3, taken from reference TRBV7-2 and TRBJ2-6): GAGVSQSPSNKVTEKGKDVELRCDPISGHTALYWYRQSLGQGLEFLIYFQGNSAPDKSGLPSDRFSAERTGGSVSTLTIQRTQQEDSAVYLCGGEQRSGANVLTFGAGSRLTVL.

The chain carries TRBV5-1 and TRBJ1-1, with unresolved D. Germline V lookup: CDR1 SGHRS, CDR2 YFSETQ. V lost 0 bases to trimming and J lost 1 base, with 10 bases between them. The CDR3 loop spans 15 amino acids. CDR3 DNA sequence: TGCGCCAGCAGCTTGGATAGAGAACCGAACACTGAAGCTTTCTTT. Translated: CASSLDREPNTEAFF.

Many counts were recorded for this clonotype. The chain employs TRBV29-1 and TRBJ2-7, with 7 bases matching TRBD2. The J segment lost 2 bases and the V segment lost 2 bases, leaving 9 bases of the junction unmatched. The CDR3 totals 15 residues. Germline CDR1 and CDR2: SQVTM and ANQGSEA. The CDR3, as DNA: TGCAGCGTTGAAACGGGTACTAGCGAGACCTACGAGCAGTACTTC. Amino acids: CSVETGTSETYEQYF.

This clonotype appeared many times. This chain joins TRBV20-1 and TRBJ2-1; no firm D call. The germline V gene has CDR1 DFQATT and CDR2 SNEGSKA (reference sequence). Trimming removed 6 bases from V and 4 bases from J, with 13 bases in between. The CDR3 is made up of 13 amino acids. Here the CDR3 DNA reads TGCAGTGCCTCGAGTAGGCTTTACAATGAGCAGTTCTTC. Translated, it gives CSASSRLYNEQFF.

This clonotype showed up just a few times. CDR3 in amino acids: CASSQDLAGPHTDTQYF. CDR3 bases: TGTGCCAGCAGCCAAGATCTAGCGGGACCCCACACAGATACGCAGTATTTT. The chain combines TRBV3-1 with TRBJ2-3; 9 bases fit TRBD2. With 0 bases clipped from V and 2 bases from J, the junction kept 6 bases outside the gene matches. Germline V lookup: CDR1 LGHDT, CDR2 YNNKEL (reference sequence). The CDR3 totals 17 residues.

V gene TRBV7-2 combines with J gene TRBJ2-4; 8 bases align to TRBD2. CDR3 length equals 17 residues. Per germline, CDR1 SGHTA and CDR2 FQGNSA. V dropped 5 bases and J dropped 0; count of bases not matched to a gene: 9. DNA for the CDR3: TGTGCCAGCAGCCGGGAGGGTGGGGGTCTAGCCAAAAACATTCAGTACTTC. Translation: CASSREGGGLAKNIQYF.

This chain links TRBV7-2 with TRBJ2-3, with D unresolved. The CDR3 loop spans 12 amino acids. Trimming removed 5 bases from V and 4 bases from J, with 7 bases in between. CDR1 SGHTA and CDR2 FQGNSA come from the germline V gene. CDR3 in DNA: TGTGCCAGCAGCCCGGTGGCAGATACGCAGTATTTT. The encoded protein is CASSPVADTQYF.

A single count supports this clonotype. The rearrangement joins TRBV7-2 to TRBJ2-3; 8 bases fit TRBD2. The CDR3 runs 15 residues. V was clipped by 8 bases and J by 4 bases; unmatched bases: 11. Germline V CDR1 and CDR2: SGHTA, FQGNSA. CDR3 sequence: CASQSTGGAPDTQYF. The CDR3 DNA is TGTGCCAGCCAGTCTACGGGGGGGGCCCCAGATACGCAGTATTTT.

CDR3: CASSIGTFEAFF. The CDR3 bases are TGTGCCAGCAGCATCGGGACGTTTGAAGCTTTCTTT. The V gene is TRBV5-6, the J gene TRBJ1-1; possibly TRBD1 for D (5 bases). V lost 4 bases and J lost 7, with 11 bases in between. The CDR3 contains 12 residues. Germline CDR1 is SGHDT and CDR2 is YYEEEE.

In this sample, this clonotype turned up a few times. The V call is TRBV11-1, the J call TRBJ1-1, with D unclear. The CDR3 covers 14 residues. V gave up 3 bases and J gave up 1 base, with 9 bases separating them. Germline lookup yields CDR1 SGHAT and CDR2 FQDESV (reference sequence). The CDR3 DNA sequence: TGTGCCAGCAGCTTTGGACGGGCGAACACTGAAGCTTTCTTT. This gives the protein CASSFGRANTEAFF.

The V call is TRBV14, the J call TRBJ1-3; D possibly corresponds to TRBD1 (5 bases). Trimming cost V 7 bases and J 0 bases, with 10 bases left between them. Germline-derived CDR1 and CDR2 are SGHDN and FVKESK. The CDR3 contains 14 residues. CDR3 residues: CASNRGYSGNTIYF. DNA for the CDR3: TGTGCCAGCAACCGGGGCTACTCTGGAAACACCATATATTTT.

This clonotype was seen a few times. CDR3 residues: CASLLQGPGPREQYF. In DNA, the CDR3 is TGTGCCAGCCTACTTCAGGGACCCGGTCCTCGCGAGCAGTACTTC. The V gene is TRBV2, the J gene TRBJ2-7, with D perhaps TRBD1 or TRBD2 (5 bases each). The germline gives CDR1 SNHLY, CDR2 FYNNEI. The germline V and J ends were trimmed by 8 bases and 6 bases, with 23 bases remaining between them. The CDR3 length is 15 residues.

This clonotype was detected a few times. This chain connects TRBV5-5 to TRBJ2-7; a weak D match, TRBD2 (6 bases). Germline V CDR1 and CDR2: SGHKS, YYEKEE (reference sequence). V was pared by 0 bases and J by 6 bases, with 10 bases between. This CDR3 is 13 amino acids long. The CDR3 DNA is TGTGCCAGCAGCTTGGGGGGACTGGGCGAGCAGTACTTC. Translating it yields CASSLGGLGEQYF. Based on the CDR3 plus reference TRBV5-5 and TRBJ2-7, the full variable domain is DAGVTQSPTHLIKTRGQQVTLRCSPISGHKSVSWYQQVLGQGPQFIFQYYEKEERGRGNFPDRFSARQFPNYSSELNVNALLLGDSALYLCASSLGGLGEQYFGPGTRLTVT.

This chain links TRBV7-9 with TRBJ1-5, with a possible D match to TRBD1 (6 bases). The V end lost 1 base, the J end lost 7 bases, and 14 bases lay between the germline ends. The CDR3 is 15 amino acids. Germline CDR1 reads SEHNR; CDR2 reads FQNEAQ (reference sequence). DNA of the CDR3: TGTGCCAGCAGCTTAGGAGGGGGAAGGCTCCAGCCCCAGCATTTT. This encodes CASSLGGGRLQPQHF.

J is TRBJ2-1 and V is TRBV12-3 or TRBV12-4; 7 positions match TRBD1. This CDR3 comprises 15 residues. The junction had 5 bases not matched to a gene; V was cut back by 5 bases and J by 1 base. The chain's CDR3 is CASSADRASYNEQFF. CDR3 bases: TGTGCCAGCAGTGCAGACAGGGCGTCCTACAATGAGCAGTTCTTC.

This clonotype was seen only a few times. This sequence joins TRBV30 and TRBJ2-7; the D gene could be TRBD1 or TRBD2 (5 bases each). CDR1 is GTSNPN, CDR2 SVGIG, per germline (reference sequence). Deletions cut 6 bases from V and 0 bases from J, with 15 bases between. This CDR3 spans 14 amino acids. This CDR3 is CACPSPGSSYEQYF. Written as DNA, the CDR3 is TGTGCCTGCCCTTCACCAGGGAGCTCCTACGAGCAGTACTTC.

This chain joins TRBV7-6 and TRBJ2-5; D not resolved. Germline V gene lookup returns CDR1 SGHVS and CDR2 FNYEAQ. Trimming took 1 base from V and 5 from J, leaving 14 bases between them. CDR3 size: 15 residues. The CDR3 protein is CASSLVSGPGETQYF. Here the CDR3 DNA reads TGTGCCAGCAGCTTAGTGTCGGGCCCCGGGGAGACCCAGTACTTC. Full variable domain (missing parts from reference TRBV7-6 and TRBJ2-5): GAGVSQSPRYKVTKRGQDVALRCDPISGHVSLYWYRQALGQGPEFLTYFNYEAQQDKSGLPNDRFSAERPEGSISTLTIQRTEQRDSAMYRCASSLVSGPGETQYFGPGTRLLVL.

The chain is built from TRBV21-1 and TRBJ1-6; the D call TRBD1 from the table was never checked on the DNA. TRBV21-1 is assigned pseudogene status. CDR3 length: 18 amino acids. The CDR3 DNA reads as TGTGCCAGCAGCAATCGGACAGGGGGGTTTAGGATGGATTCACCCCTCCACTTT. Residues: CASSNRTGGFRMDSPLHF.

The gene calls are TRBV5-1 and TRBJ2-5; 11 nucleotides align to TRBD2. Germline V gene data show CDR1 as SGHRS and CDR2 as YFSETQ. The CDR3 spans 14 residues. V gave up 4 bases and J gave up 3 bases; unmatched junction bases: 2. The CDR3 DNA follows: TGCGCCAGCAGCGAGACTAGCGGGAAAGAGACCCAGTACTTC. Protein: CASSETSGKETQYF.